This is a list of T cell receptor beta chains from one sample in a study of cytomegalovirus exposure and HLA in healthy donors. Profiling relied on immunoSEQ multiplex PCR, and the TCRdb table lists in-frame clones only, not all of them. This sample has some 160,000 clones, with 80% to 85% found just once. Sample: PBMCs. These TCRs come from a woman aged 18-35 years in good health and CMV-seronegative. Both conserved end residues are part of each CDR3. A D gene is named only where the DNA matches it firmly. Clone size, where shown, is once, few, many, or a class for clones that have expanded.

V gene	J gene	D gene	clone size	CDR3 DNA	CDR3 protein
TRBV5-1	TRBJ2-3	-	few	TGCGCCAGCAGGGAGGGGCGACTCACAGATACGCAGTATTTT	CASREGRLTDTQYF
TRBV20-1	TRBJ2-3	-	-	TGCAGTGCCACCCTTCGGGATACGCAGTATTTT	CSATLRDTQYF
TRBV30	TRBJ1-3	-	-	TGTGCCTGGAATAGGGGCTTTGGAAACACCATATATTTT	CAWNRGFGNTIYF
TRBV28	TRBJ1-5	TRBD1	-	TGTGCCAGCAGTTTATGGGGCGGACAGGGGGCAAGTAATCAGCCCCAGCATTTT	CASSLWGGQGASNQPQHF
TRBV9	TRBJ2-1	TRBD1	-	TGTGCCAGCAGCGTAAGGACAGGCGACAATGAGCAGTTCTTC	CASSVRTGDNEQFF
TRBV27	TRBJ1-2	TRBD1	-	TGTGCCAGCCAGGGGGAGGGCTACACCTTC	CASQGEGYTF
TRBV30	TRBJ1-5	TRBD1	-	TGTGCCTGGAGCCTCGGGACAGGGTACAGCAGGACCCAGCATTTT	CAWSLGTGYSRTQHF
TRBV10-1	TRBJ2-2	-	-	TGCGCCATCGGTGGGCCCAACACCGGGGAGCTGTTTTTT	CAIGGPNTGELFF
TRBV6-1	TRBJ2-7	-	once	TGTGCCAGCAGTGAAGCGGGCGGGGCCTACGAGCAGTACTTC	CASSEAGGAYEQYF
TRBV5-6	TRBJ1-2	TRBD1	-	TGTGCCAGCAGCTACCGGGACAGGGGATATGGCTACACCTTC	CASSYRDRGYGYTF
TRBV11-1	TRBJ2-7	TRBD2	-	TGTGCCAGCAGCTTCACGGGGGGAAGGAGCTCCTACGAGCAGTACTTC	CASSFTGGRSSYEQYF
TRBV12-5	TRBJ1-5	TRBD1	-	TGTGCTAGTGGGGACCAACAGGGGGGGAAGGGGAATCAGCCCCAGCATTTT	CASGDQQGGKGNQPQHF
TRBV7-8	TRBJ1-1	-	-	TGTGCCAGCAGCCCCACCTATCGAGAGCGTGAAGCTTTCTTT	CASSPTYREREAFF
TRBV19	TRBJ2-4	TRBD1	-	TGTGCCAGTAGTATCAGCGACAGGGGGGCCAAAAACATTCAGTACTTC	CASSISDRGAKNIQYF
TRBV9	TRBJ2-5	-	-	TGTGCCAGCAGCGAGGGGGACCCCCAAGAGACCCAGTACTTC	CASSEGDPQETQYF
TRBV29-1	TRBJ2-2	-	once	TGCAGCGTTGTTCAGGGGCTACCCACCGGGGAGCTGTTTTTT	CSVVQGLPTGELFF
TRBV7-9	TRBJ2-3	TRBD1	-	TGTGCCAGCAGCCGAGACAGGGCCCTAAGCACAGATACGCAGTATTTT	CASSRDRALSTDTQYF
TRBV7-9	TRBJ2-7	-	-	TGTGCCAGCAGCCAGACAAAATACGAGCAGTACTTC	CASSQTKYEQYF
TRBV7-9	TRBJ1-2	TRBD1	once	TGTGCCAGCAGCTTGGACAGGGGGCGAGGTAATGGCTACACCTTC	CASSLDRGRGNGYTF
TRBV9	TRBJ2-1	TRBD2	-	TGTGCCAGCAGCGTCGGGCGGGGGGCTGGGTATGGGGGTGAGCAGTTCTTC	CASSVGRGAGYGGEQFF
TRBV5-6	TRBJ1-2	-	-	TGTGCCAGCAGCCCCCCCCGGACAGATAACTATGGCTACACCTTC	CASSPPRTDNYGYTF
TRBV27	TRBJ1-2	-	-	TGTGCCAGCAGTTTAGGGGGGGGACAATATGGCTACACCTTC	CASSLGGGQYGYTF
TRBV19	TRBJ1-5	TRBD1	-	TGTGCCAGTAGCCAGGGGGGATATAGCAATCAGCCCCAGCATTTT	CASSQGGYSNQPQHF
TRBV5-1	TRBJ2-1	TRBD2	-	TGCGCCAGCAGCTTGGGGGGGGGTTACAATGAGCAGTTCTTC	CASSLGGGYNEQFF
TRBV19	TRBJ1-6	TRBD1	-	TGTGCCAGTAGTATCCAATCACAGGGGGGACGTTCACCCCTCCACTTT	CASSIQSQGGRSPLHF
TRBV10-2	TRBJ1-5	TRBD1	-	TGCGCCAGCAGTGATGGGGACAGAAATCAGCCCCAGCATTTT	CASSDGDRNQPQHF
TRBV5-4	TRBJ1-4	TRBD1	-	TGTGCCAGCCGACAGGGGAATGAAAAACTGTTTTTT	CASRQGNEKLFF
TRBV7-3	TRBJ1-1	-	-	TGTGCCAGCAGCACTACAGGTGAGGATGGCACTGAAGCTTTCTTT	CASSTTGEDGTEAFF
TRBV7-8	TRBJ2-4	-	-	TGTGCCAGCAGCCCCACGGGACAAGGACTAGCCAAAAACATTCAGTACTTC	CASSPTGQGLAKNIQYF
TRBV5-6	TRBJ1-4	-	-	TGTGCCAGCAGCTTGGTGTCGGCCTGGGCTTCAACTAATGAAAAACTGTTTTTT	CASSLVSAWASTNEKLFF
TRBV4-1	TRBJ2-7	TRBD1	-	TGCGCCAGCAGCTTGACAGGGATGATGTACGAGCAGTACTTC	CASSLTGMMYEQYF
TRBV7-9	TRBJ2-5	-	-	TGTGCCAGCAGCTTAGGCTCGGGGGCCCAGTACTTC	CASSLGSGAQYF
TRBV21-1	TRBJ1-3	-	-	TGTGCCAGCAGCGGTCGGGAGGGTGGAAACACCATATATTTT	CASSGREGGNTIYF
TRBV18	TRBJ2-3	TRBD1	-	TGTGCCAGCTCACCCCCCTTAAGACAGGGGGCGCATCAGACGAAAGATACGCAGTATTTT	CASSPPLRQGAHQTKDTQYF
TRBV27	TRBJ2-7	-	-	TGTGCCAGCCAGGGCCTGCAGGGGAAATACTACGAGCAGTACTTC	CASQGLQGKYYEQYF
TRBV27	TRBJ1-1	-	few	TGTGCCAGCAGTTACCCGGGACACCCCGTGGCTTTCTTT	CASSYPGHPVAFF
TRBV19	TRBJ1-1	TRBD1	-	TGTGCCAGTAGTATAGGGTCCGTCTTCGACAACCCGGGACAGGGCATGAACACTGAAGCTTTCTTT	CASSIGSVFDNPGQGMNTEAFF
TRBV6-6	TRBJ2-3	TRBD2	-	TGTGCCAGCAGTTACGGATCGAGCGGGGCAGATACGCAGTATTTT	CASSYGSSGADTQYF
TRBV18	TRBJ1-2	TRBD1	-	TGTGCCAGCCTCGAACGGACAGGGCTTAACTATGGCTACACCTTC	CASLERTGLNYGYTF
TRBV5-6	TRBJ1-6	-	-	TGTGCCAGCAGCTTGGGACAGGTAGTTGCTTCACCCCTCCACTTT	CASSLGQVVASPLHF